A selection of T cell receptor beta chains follows, all from one sample in a study of T-cell reconstitution after alpha-beta-depleted transplantation in children. TCRdb re-analysed the PCR reads in MiXCR, keeping a single row per CDR3 protein. Counted here are approximately 45,000 distinct CDR3 sequences, approximately 52% occurring once; the ten biggest clones make up about two fifths. The sample consisted of peripheral blood, taken before TCRalphabeta/CD19-depleted stem cell transplant. These receptors all come from a boy under two years old with SCID, due to receive a stem cell transplant. The CDR3 runs from the conserved cysteine through the conserved F or W. Each record gives: CDR3 protein, V gene, J gene.

CSARDGGGADNEQFF	TRBV20-1	TRBJ2-1
CASSVLGTDTQYF	TRBV6-1	TRBJ2-3
CASSQQGATDTQYF	TRBV4-1	TRBJ2-3
CASSLGPAKNIQYF	TRBV11-2	TRBJ2-4
CASSLVEGSNYGYTF	TRBV5-1	TRBJ1-2
CASSLLLADTQYF	TRBV12-3/TRBV12-4	TRBJ2-3
CSATAAGGNLETQYF	TRBV20-1	TRBJ2-5
CASSFEGQETQYF	TRBV28	TRBJ2-5
CASSRSPIAGVISYEQYF	TRBV11-2	TRBJ2-7
CASRESGQENYEQYF	TRBV6-2/TRBV6-3	TRBJ2-7
CASSAGQGAGDTGELFF	TRBV6-4	TRBJ2-2
CSARDKDRGGGTEAFF	TRBV20-1	TRBJ1-1